This T cell receptor (beta chain) was documented in a study of identical twins. This clonotype appeared a few times. The germline V gene has CDR1 LGHDT and CDR2 YNNKEL (reference sequence). V dropped 4 bases and J dropped 0; count of bases not matched to a gene: 12. This CDR3 contains 17 residues. Carrying unique molecular identifiers, the cDNA also gained a universal primer site through template switching. TCRdb analysed the 5' RACE reads with MiXCR anew, one entry per CDR3 protein. The sample carries 450,000 to 600,000 distinct CDR3 sequences, approximately 20% recorded once. The same sample was also studied in work on yellow fever vaccine responses in identical twins.

The V and J genes are TRBV3-1 and TRBJ2-7; 7 bases are shared with TRBD2. This clonotype was obtained from a woman under 30 in good health. Material for sequencing was CD4+ T cells sorted from blood. The CDR3 is CASSLYYSLANSYEQYF. For the CDR3, the DNA is TGTGCCAGCAGCCTTTACTATTCACTAGCGAACTCCTACGAGCAGTACTTC.